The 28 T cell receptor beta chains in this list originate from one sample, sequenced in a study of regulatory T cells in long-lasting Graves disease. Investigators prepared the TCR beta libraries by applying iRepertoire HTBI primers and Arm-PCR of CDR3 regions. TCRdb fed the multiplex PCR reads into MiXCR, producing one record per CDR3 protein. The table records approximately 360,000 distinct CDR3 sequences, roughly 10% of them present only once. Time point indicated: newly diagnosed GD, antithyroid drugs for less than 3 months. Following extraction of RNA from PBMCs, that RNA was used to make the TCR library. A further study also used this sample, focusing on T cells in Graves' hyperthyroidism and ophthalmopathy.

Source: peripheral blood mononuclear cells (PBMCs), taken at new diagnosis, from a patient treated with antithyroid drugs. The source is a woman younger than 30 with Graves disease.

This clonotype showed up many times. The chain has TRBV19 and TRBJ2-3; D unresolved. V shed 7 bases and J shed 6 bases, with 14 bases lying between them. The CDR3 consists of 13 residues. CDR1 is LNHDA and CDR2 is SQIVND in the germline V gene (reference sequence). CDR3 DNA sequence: TGTGCCAGTAAGCCTAGGCCGAGGGATACGCAGTATTTT. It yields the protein CASKPRPRDTQYF. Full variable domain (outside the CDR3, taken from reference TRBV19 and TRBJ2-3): DGGITQSPKYLFRKEGQNVTLSCEQNLNHDAMYWYRQDPGQGLRLIYYSQIVNDFQKGDIAEGYSVSREKKESFPLTVTSAQKNPTAFYLCASKPRPRDTQYFGPGTRLTVL.

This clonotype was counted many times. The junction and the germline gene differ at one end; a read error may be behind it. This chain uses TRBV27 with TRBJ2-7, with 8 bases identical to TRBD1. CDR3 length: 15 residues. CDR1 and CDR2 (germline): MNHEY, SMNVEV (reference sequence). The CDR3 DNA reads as TGTGCCAGCAGTTCTCGGACAGGGCTCCCCTATGAGCAGTACTTC. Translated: CASSSRTGLPYEQYF.

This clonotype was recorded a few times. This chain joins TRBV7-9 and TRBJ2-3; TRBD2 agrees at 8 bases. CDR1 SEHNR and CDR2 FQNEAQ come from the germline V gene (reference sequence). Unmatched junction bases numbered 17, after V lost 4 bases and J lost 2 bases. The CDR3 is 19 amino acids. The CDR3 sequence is CASSYDSLTGLVFTDTQYF. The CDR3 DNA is TGTGCCAGCAGCTACGATTCTCTTACGGGACTAGTATTCACAGATACGCAGTATTTT.

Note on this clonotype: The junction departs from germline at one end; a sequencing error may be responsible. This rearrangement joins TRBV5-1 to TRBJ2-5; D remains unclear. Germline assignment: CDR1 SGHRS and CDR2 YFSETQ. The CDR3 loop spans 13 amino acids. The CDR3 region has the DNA TGCGTCAGCAGCCCATCTCATGCGGAGACCCAGTACTTC. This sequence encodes CVSSPSHAETQYF. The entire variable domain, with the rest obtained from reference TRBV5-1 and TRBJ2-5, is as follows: KAGVTQTPRYLIKTRGQQVTLSCSPISGHRSVSWYQQTPGQGLQFLFEYFSETQRNKGNFPGRFSGRQFSNSRSEMNVSTLELGDSALYLCVSSPSHAETQYFGPGTRLLVL.

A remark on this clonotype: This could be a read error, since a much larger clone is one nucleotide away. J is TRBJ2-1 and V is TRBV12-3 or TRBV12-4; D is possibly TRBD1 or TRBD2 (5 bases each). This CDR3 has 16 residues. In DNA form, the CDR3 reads TGTGCCAGCAGGCCCCCTGGGGACCAACTCTACAATGTGCAGTTCTTC. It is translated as CASRPPGDQLYNVQFF.

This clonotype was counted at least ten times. The CDR3 nucleotides read TGCAGTGCTAGTGTTATTACAGGTTACACTGAAGCTTTCTTT. This sequence encodes CSASVITGYTEAFF. V is TRBV20-1 and J is TRBJ1-1, with a possible D match to TRBD1 (5 bases). The V end lost 3 bases, the J end lost 3 bases, and 14 bases lay between the germline ends. CDR1 and CDR2 (germline): DFQATT, SNEGSKA (reference sequence). The CDR3 sequence is 14 residues long.

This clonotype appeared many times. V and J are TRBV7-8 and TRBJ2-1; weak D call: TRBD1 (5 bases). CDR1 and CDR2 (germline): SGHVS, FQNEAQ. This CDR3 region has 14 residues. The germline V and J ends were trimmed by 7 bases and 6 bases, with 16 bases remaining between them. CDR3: CASNGAGPINEQFF. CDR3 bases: TGTGCCAGCAATGGGGCCGGTCCTATCAATGAGCAGTTCTTC.

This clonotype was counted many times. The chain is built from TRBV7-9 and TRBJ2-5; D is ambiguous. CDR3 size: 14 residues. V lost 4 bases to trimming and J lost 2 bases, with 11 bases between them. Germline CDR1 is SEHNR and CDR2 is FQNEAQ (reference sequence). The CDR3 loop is CASSWRQSQETQYF. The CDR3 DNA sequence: TGTGCCAGCAGCTGGCGGCAGTCACAAGAGACCCAGTACTTC.

Here the CDR3 reads CASRTGTGLGYTF. The CDR3 bases are TGTGCCAGCAGAACCGGGACAGGGTTGGGCTACACCTTC. This chain uses TRBV6-2 or TRBV6-3 with TRBJ1-2; 9 bases map to TRBD1. V lost 6 bases and J lost 8; bases outside the gene matches: 7. Germline assignment: CDR1 MNHEY and CDR2 SVGEGT. This CDR3 comprises 13 residues.

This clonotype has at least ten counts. DNA for the CDR3: TGTGCCAGCAGTTTACTTGACGGGGTTAGCGCCTACGAGCAGTACTTC. It is translated as CASSLLDGVSAYEQYF. The genes are TRBV27 and TRBJ2-7; a possible D gene is TRBD2 (5 bases). This CDR3 is 16 amino acids long. Germline CDR1 MNHEY, CDR2 SMNVEV (reference sequence). Between the trimmed V and J ends, which lost 2 bases and 2 bases, there was a span of 16 bases.

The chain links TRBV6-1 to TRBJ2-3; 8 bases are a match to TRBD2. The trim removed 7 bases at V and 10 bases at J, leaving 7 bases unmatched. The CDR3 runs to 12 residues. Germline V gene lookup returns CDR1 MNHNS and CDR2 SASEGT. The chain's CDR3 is CASTKGLVAQYF. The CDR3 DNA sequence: TGTGCCAGCACCAAGGGACTAGTGGCGCAGTATTTT.

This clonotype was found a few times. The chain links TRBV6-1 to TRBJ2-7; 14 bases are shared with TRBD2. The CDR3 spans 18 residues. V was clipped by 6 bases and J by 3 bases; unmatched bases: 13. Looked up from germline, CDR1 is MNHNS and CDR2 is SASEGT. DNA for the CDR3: TGTGCCAGCAGCCCCCGACTAGCGGGGGGGCCCGTCAACTACGAGCAGTACGTC. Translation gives CASSPRLAGGPVNYEQYV.

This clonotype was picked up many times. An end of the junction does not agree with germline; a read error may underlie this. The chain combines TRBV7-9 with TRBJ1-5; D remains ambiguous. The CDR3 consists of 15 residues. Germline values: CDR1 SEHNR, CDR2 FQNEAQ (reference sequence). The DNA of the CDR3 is TGTACCAGCAGCTTAGGAGGGAAGTGGGATCAGCCCCAGCATTTT. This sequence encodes CTSSLGGKWDQPQHF.

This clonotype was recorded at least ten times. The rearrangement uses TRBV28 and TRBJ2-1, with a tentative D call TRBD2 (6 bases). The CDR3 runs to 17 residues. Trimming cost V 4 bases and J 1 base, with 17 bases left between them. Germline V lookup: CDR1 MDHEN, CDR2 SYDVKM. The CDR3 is CASSSMGGGRSYNEQFF. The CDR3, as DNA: TGTGCCAGCAGTTCAATGGGGGGAGGAAGGTCCTACAATGAGCAGTTCTTC.

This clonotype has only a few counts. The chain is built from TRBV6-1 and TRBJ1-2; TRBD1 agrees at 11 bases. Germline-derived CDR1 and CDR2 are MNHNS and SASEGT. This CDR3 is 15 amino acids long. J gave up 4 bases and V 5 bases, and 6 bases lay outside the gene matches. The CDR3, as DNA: TGTGCCAGCAGTCCCTGGACAGGGGGCAGCTATGGCTACACCTTC. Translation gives CASSPWTGGSYGYTF.

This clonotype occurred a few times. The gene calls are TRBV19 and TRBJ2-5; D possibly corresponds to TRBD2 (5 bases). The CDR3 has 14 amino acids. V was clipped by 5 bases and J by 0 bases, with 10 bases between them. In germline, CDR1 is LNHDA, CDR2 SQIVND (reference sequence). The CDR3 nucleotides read TGTGCCAGTAGTGCCAGAGGGTACCAAGAGACCCAGTACTTC. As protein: CASSARGYQETQYF.

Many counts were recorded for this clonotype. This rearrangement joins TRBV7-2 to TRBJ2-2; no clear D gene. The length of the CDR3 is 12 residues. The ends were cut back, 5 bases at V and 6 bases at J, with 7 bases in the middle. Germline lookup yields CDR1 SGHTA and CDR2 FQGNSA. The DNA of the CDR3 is TGTGCCAGCAGCCCCCAGTCCGGGGAGCTGTTTTTT. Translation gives CASSPQSGELFF.

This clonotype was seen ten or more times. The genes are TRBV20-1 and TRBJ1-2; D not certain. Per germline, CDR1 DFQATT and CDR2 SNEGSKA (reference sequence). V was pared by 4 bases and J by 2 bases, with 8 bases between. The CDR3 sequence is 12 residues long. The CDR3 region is CSAMISNYGYTF. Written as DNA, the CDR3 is TGCAGTGCTATGATATCAAACTATGGCTACACCTTC.

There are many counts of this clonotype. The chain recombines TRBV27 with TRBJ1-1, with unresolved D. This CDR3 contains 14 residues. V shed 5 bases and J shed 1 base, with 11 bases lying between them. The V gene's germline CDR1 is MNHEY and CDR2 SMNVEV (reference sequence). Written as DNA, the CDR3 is TGTGCCAGCAGTGCTAGACTGAAGAACACTGAAGCTTTCTTT. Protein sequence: CASSARLKNTEAFF.

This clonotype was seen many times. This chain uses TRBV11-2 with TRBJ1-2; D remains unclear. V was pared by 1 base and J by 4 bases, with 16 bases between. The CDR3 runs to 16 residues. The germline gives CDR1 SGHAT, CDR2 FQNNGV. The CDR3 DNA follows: TGTGCCAGCAGCTTAGGCGCACCCCAATCAGGCTATGGCTACACCTTC. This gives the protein CASSLGAPQSGYGYTF.

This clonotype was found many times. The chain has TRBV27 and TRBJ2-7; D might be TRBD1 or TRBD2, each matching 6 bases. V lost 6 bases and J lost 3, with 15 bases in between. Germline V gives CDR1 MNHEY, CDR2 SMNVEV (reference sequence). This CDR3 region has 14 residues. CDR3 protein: CASSWGAQGYEQYF. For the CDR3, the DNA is TGTGCCAGCAGCTGGGGGGCGCAGGGCTACGAGCAGTACTTC.

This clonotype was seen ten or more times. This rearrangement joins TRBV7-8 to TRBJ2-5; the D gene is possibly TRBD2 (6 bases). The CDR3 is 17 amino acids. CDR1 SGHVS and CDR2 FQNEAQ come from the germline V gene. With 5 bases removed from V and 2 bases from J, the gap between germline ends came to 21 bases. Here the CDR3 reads CASSPLGRAGVQETQYF. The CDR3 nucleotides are TGTGCCAGCAGCCCCTTAGGCCGAGCGGGCGTACAAGAGACCCAGTACTTC.

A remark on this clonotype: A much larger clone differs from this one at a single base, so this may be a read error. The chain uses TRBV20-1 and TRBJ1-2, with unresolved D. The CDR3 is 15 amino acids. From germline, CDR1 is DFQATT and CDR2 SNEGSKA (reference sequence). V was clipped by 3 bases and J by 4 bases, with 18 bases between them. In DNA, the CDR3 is TGCAGTGCTAGCCCCACCCAAGAAATTAGCTATGGCTACACCTTC. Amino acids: CSASPTQEISYGYTF.

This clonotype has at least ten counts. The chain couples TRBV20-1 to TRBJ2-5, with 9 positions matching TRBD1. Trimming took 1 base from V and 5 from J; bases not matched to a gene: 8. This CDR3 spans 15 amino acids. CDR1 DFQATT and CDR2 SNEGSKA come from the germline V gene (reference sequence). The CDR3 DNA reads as TGCAGTGCTAGAGGAGGGACAGGGTTTTGGGAGACCCAGTACTTC. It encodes CSARGGTGFWETQYF.

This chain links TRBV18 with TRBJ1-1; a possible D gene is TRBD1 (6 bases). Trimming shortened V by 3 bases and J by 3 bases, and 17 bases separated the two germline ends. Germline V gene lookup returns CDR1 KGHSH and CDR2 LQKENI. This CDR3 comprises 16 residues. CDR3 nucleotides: TGTGCCAGCTCACCGGGATTGGGGGCGCAACACACTGAAGCTTTCTTT. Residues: CASSPGLGAQHTEAFF.

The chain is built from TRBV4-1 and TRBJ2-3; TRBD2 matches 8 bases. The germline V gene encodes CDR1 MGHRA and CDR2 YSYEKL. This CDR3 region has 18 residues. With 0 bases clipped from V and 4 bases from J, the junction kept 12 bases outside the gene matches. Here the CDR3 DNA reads TGCGCCAGCAGCCAAGAAACCGGGGGGGCCTCATTGGCAGATACGCAGTATTTT. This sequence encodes CASSQETGGASLADTQYF.

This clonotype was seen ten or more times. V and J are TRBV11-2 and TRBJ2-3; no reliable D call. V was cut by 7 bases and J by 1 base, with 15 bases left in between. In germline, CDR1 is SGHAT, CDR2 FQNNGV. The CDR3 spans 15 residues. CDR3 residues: CASIDIVEGTDTQYF. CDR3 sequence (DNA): TGTGCCAGCATCGATATTGTGGAAGGCACAGATACGCAGTATTTT. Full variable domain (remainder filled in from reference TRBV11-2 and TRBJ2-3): EAGVAQSPRYKIIEKRQSVAFWCNPISGHATLYWYQQILGQGPKLLIQFQNNGVVDDSQLPKDRFSAERLKGVDSTLKIQPAKLEDSAVYLCASIDIVEGTDTQYFGPGTRLTVL.

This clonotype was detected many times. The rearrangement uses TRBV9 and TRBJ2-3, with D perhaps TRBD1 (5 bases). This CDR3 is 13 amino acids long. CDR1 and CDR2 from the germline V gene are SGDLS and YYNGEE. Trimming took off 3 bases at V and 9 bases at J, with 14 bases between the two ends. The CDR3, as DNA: TGTGCCAGCAGCGCGGACATCCACGACACGCAGTATTTT. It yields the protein CASSADIHDTQYF.